Below, 27 T cell receptor beta chains from the same sample are listed, as sequenced in a study of molecular identifiers for immune sequencing clone quantification (dated by TCRdb to 2017 to 2018). The library was obtained by PCR. The reads were generated on an Illumina HiSeq 4000. TCRdb itself trimmed the public reads at Q25 with fastp, ran MiXCR and retained productive beta chains. Here each entry gathers all rows of one CDR3 protein and keeps the most common genes and DNA. For this sample there are approximately 550,000 distinct CDR3 sequences; over 20% appear just once. Together, the top ten hold around 0.84% of the sample. Sample: naive CD8+ T cells from blood, with Jurkat cell RNA spiked in. According to the study, the label for this sample's cell subset or site signals: FACS-sorted CD8+CD4-CCR7+CD45RA+ naive T cells. Receptors were obtained from a human donor in good health. Some libraries in this study had Jurkat cell RNA spiked in.

This clonotype was counted at least ten times. The genes are TRBV20-1 and TRBJ2-3, with no clear D. This CDR3 contains 12 residues. Trimming left V 2 bases short and J 2 bases short, with 5 bases between. Germline V lookup: CDR1 DFQATT, CDR2 SNEGSKA (reference sequence). CDR3 coding DNA: TGCAGTGCTAGATGGTTCACAGATACGCAGTATTTT. Amino acid sequence: CSARWFTDTQYF.

In this sample, this clonotype turned up a few times. This chain connects TRBV15 to TRBJ2-3; 13 bases agree with TRBD2. Trimming cost V 4 bases and J 1 base; bases outside gene matches: 2. CDR1 is LNHNV and CDR2 is YYDKDF in the germline V gene (reference sequence). The CDR3 contains 16 residues. CDR3 residues: CATSTGLAGGTDTQYF. The CDR3 region has the DNA TGTGCCACCAGCACTGGACTAGCGGGGGGCACAGATACGCAGTATTTT.

This clonotype was counted only a few times. Because it lacks the conserved phenylalanine or tryptophan at the end, this CDR3 is likely a read error. The chain couples TRBV28 to TRBJ2-2; 8 nucleotides agree with TRBD1. The V and J ends lost 8 bases and 4 bases, in that order; junction bases with no gene match: 3. Germline V gene data show CDR1 as MDHEN and CDR2 as SYDVKM. This CDR3 spans 13 amino acids. CDR3 region: CASRTGFTGELFL. The CDR3 nucleotides read TGTGCCAGCCGGACAGGGTTCACCGGGGAGCTGTTTCTT.

This clonotype was observed once. A much larger clone lies one base from this, so it may be a read error. The chain combines TRBV6-1 with TRBJ1-1; TRBD1 matches 12 bases. The germline gives CDR1 MNHNS, CDR2 SASEGT. The CDR3 covers 13 residues. CDR3 loop: CGTGGELVTEAFF. The CDR3 DNA reads TGCGGGACAGGGGGCGAGTTGGTCACTGAAGCTTTCTTT.

This chain's CDR3 is CASSLAGLSNQPQHF. CDR3 bases: TGTGCCAGCAGTTTAGCGGGATTGAGCAATCAGCCCCAGCATTTT. V is TRBV27 and J is TRBJ1-5; D call uncertain. Trimming took off 2 bases at V and 1 base at J, with 9 bases between the two ends. The germline V gene has CDR1 MNHEY and CDR2 SMNVEV (reference sequence). The CDR3 spans 15 residues.

The rearrangement uses TRBV5-3 and TRBJ2-7; D is perhaps TRBD1 or TRBD2 (5 bases each). TRBV5-3 qualifies as an ORF whose function is uncertain. V shed 8 bases and J shed 7 bases, with 13 bases lying between them. The CDR3 length is 11 residues. The CDR3 DNA is TGTGCCAGCAGGCAGGGAGCGGAGCAGTACTTC. Translated: CASRQGAEQYF.

This clonotype appeared many times. The chain carries TRBV20-1 and TRBJ2-3; D uncertain. The CDR3 contains 16 residues. CDR1 and CDR2 from the germline V gene are DFQATT and SNEGSKA (reference sequence). The germline V and J ends were trimmed by 0 bases and 2 bases, with 15 bases remaining between them. The CDR3: CSARDSKWAATDTQYF. The DNA of the CDR3 is TGCAGTGCTAGAGATTCAAAGTGGGCCGCCACAGATACGCAGTATTTT.

In its sample, this clonotype was seen many times. J is TRBJ2-7 and V is TRBV29-1, with D perhaps assigned TRBD1 or TRBD2 (6 bases each). The CDR3 has 14 residues. CDR1 is SQVTM, CDR2 ANQGSEA, per germline. V lost 3 bases, J lost 7 bases, and 19 bases lay in between. The CDR3: CSVEGGLATPEQYF. The CDR3 nucleotides are TGCAGCGTTGAGGGGGGCCTGGCTACTCCGGAGCAGTACTTC.

The V gene is TRBV27, the J gene TRBJ2-3, with 11 nucleotides matching TRBD2. This CDR3 region has 16 residues. CDR1 MNHEY and CDR2 SMNVEV come from the germline V gene (reference sequence). The V gene end was trimmed by 5 bases and the J gene end by 4 bases; junction bases not matched to a gene: 8. CDR3 amino acids: CASSPLLAGEADTQYF. The CDR3 DNA follows: TGTGCCAGCAGTCCACTACTAGCGGGAGAGGCAGATACGCAGTATTTT.

This clonotype was found a few times. The chain is built from TRBV20-1 and TRBJ1-1; D unresolved. This CDR3 region has 12 residues. Germline CDR1 DFQATT, CDR2 SNEGSKA (reference sequence). The germline V and J ends were trimmed by 7 bases and 5 bases, with 14 bases remaining between them. The CDR3 loop is CSGIGRGTEAFF. In DNA form, the CDR3 reads TGCAGTGGCATAGGGCGAGGAACTGAAGCTTTCTTT.

This clonotype has a count of ten or more. The V gene is TRBV12-3 or TRBV12-4, the J gene TRBJ1-1; D is uncertain. Trimming shortened V by 3 bases and J by 8 bases, and 4 bases separated the two germline ends. This CDR3 has 10 residues. The CDR3 is CASSFSEAFF. CDR3 nucleotides: TGTGCCAGCAGTTTTTCCGAAGCTTTCTTT.

This clonotype was seen ten or more times. The chain joins TRBV15 to TRBJ2-7; tentative D call: TRBD1 (6 bases). V lost 3 bases to trimming and J lost 2 bases, with 14 bases between them. Germline V CDR1 and CDR2: LNHNV, YYDKDF (reference sequence). This CDR3 is 15 amino acids long. In DNA, the CDR3 is TGTGCCACCAGCAGCGGACAGCCGGTCCCCTACGAGCAGTACTTC. Protein sequence: CATSSGQPVPYEQYF. Supplemented by reference TRBV15 and TRBJ2-7, the full variable domain reads DAMVIQNPRYQVTQFGKPVTLSCSQTLNHNVMYWYQQKSSQAPKLLFHYYDKDFNNEADTPDNFQSRRPNTSFCFLDIRSPGLGDTAMYLCATSSGQPVPYEQYFGPGTRLTVT.

The chain recombines TRBV27 with TRBJ2-1; 9 positions match TRBD1. Per the germline V gene, CDR1 is MNHEY and CDR2 is SMNVEV (reference sequence). This CDR3 contains 14 residues. V trimming: 1 base; J trimming: 5 bases; junction bases outside the gene matches: 0. This chain's CDR3 is CASSLWDRDNEQFF. CDR3 DNA: TGTGCCAGCAGTTTATGGGACAGGGACAATGAGCAGTTCTTC.

This clonotype was recorded many times. The rearrangement joins TRBV27 to TRBJ2-4, with D unresolved. Germline CDR1 MNHEY, CDR2 SMNVEV (reference sequence). The CDR3 has 15 amino acids. Trimming cost V 5 bases and J 0 bases, with 11 bases left between them. DNA of the CDR3: TGTGCCAGCAGTCCCGAGGTACTAGCCAAAAACATTCAGTACTTC. Residues: CASSPEVLAKNIQYF.

This chain connects TRBV27 to TRBJ2-3, with a tentative D call TRBD2 (5 bases). The germline gives CDR1 MNHEY, CDR2 SMNVEV (reference sequence). The CDR3 runs to 16 residues. Trimming removed 1 base at V and 4 bases at J, with 15 bases between. The CDR3 sequence: CASSLYGLAPADTQYF. In DNA, the CDR3 is TGTGCCAGCAGTTTATATGGTTTAGCGCCGGCAGATACGCAGTATTTT.

This clonotype was recorded a few times. The rearrangement joins TRBV12-3 or TRBV12-4 to TRBJ2-7; D possibly uses TRBD1 or TRBD2 (7 bases each). Deletions cut 7 bases from V and 1 base from J, with 14 bases between. The CDR3 has 14 amino acids. The CDR3 coding sequence is TGTGCCAGCACTGCAGGGGGAGGGTCCTACGAGCAGTACTTC. Amino acids: CASTAGGGSYEQYF.

The rearrangement joins TRBV21-1 to TRBJ2-5; the table's D call, TRBD1, was not checked against the DNA. TRBV21-1 is classified as a pseudogene. This CDR3 region has 18 residues. The CDR3 sequence is CASSKVPFPGELKETQYF. The CDR3, as DNA: TGTGCCAGCAGCAAAGTTCCCTTTCCAGGGGAATTGAAAGAGACCCAGTACTTC.

This clonotype was counted at least ten times. This rearrangement joins TRBV4-1 to TRBJ2-7, with TRBD1 identical over 7 bases. The CDR3 has 15 residues. V was clipped by 1 base and J by 2 bases; unmatched bases: 5. Germline V gene sequence: CDR1 MGHRA, CDR2 YSYEKL. CDR3 DNA: TGCGCCAGCAGCCAAGGTCGGGACAGTCCCTACGAGCAGTACTTC. This translates into CASSQGRDSPYEQYF.

The chain has TRBV7-9 and TRBJ1-4; a weak D match, TRBD1 (5 bases). V lost 3 bases and J lost 4, with 9 bases in between. Germline loops: CDR1 SEHNR, CDR2 FQNEAQ (reference sequence). The CDR3 length is 14 residues. As DNA, the CDR3 is TGTGCCAGCAGCTTCCAGGGTAATAATGAAAAACTGTTTTTT. It encodes CASSFQGNNEKLFF.

To note about this clonotype: This may be a read error, as it is one base from a much larger clone. The CDR3 nucleotides read TGTGCCGGCACCCTTTCCGACGAGCAGTACTTC. It specifies CAGTLSDEQYF. This rearrangement joins TRBV28 to TRBJ2-7; no clear D gene. Between the trimmed V and J ends, which lost 11 bases and 5 bases, there was a span of 13 bases. The germline V gene encodes CDR1 MDHEN and CDR2 SYDVKM. This CDR3 has 11 residues.

This clonotype was detected many times. The chain combines TRBV7-9 with TRBJ2-2; D possibly corresponds to TRBD1 (5 bases). The CDR3 extends over 13 amino acids. Germline assignment: CDR1 SEHNR and CDR2 FQNEAQ (reference sequence). V was trimmed by 5 bases and J by 5 bases, leaving 9 bases between them. The CDR3 DNA is TGTGCCAGCAGCCCCCCAGGGACCGGGGAGCTGTTTTTT. This encodes CASSPPGTGELFF.

This clonotype has a handful of counts. The V call is TRBV20-1, the J call TRBJ2-3, with TRBD2 matching over 16 bases. Trimming took 2 bases from V and 4 from J; bases not matched to a gene: 6. Germline CDR1 DFQATT, CDR2 SNEGSKA (reference sequence). The CDR3 is 17 amino acids. The CDR3 region has the DNA TGCAGTGCTAGACTGGGGACTAGCGGGGGGGTGGCAGATACGCAGTATTTT. The encoded protein is CSARLGTSGGVADTQYF.

A word on this clonotype: The junction shows a germline mismatch at one end, possibly a read error. The chain has TRBV3-1 and TRBJ2-6; D is undetermined. The CDR3 consists of 16 residues. Germline CDR1 is LGHDT and CDR2 is YNNKEL (reference sequence). The CDR3 DNA reads as TGTGCCGGCAGCCAAGCATTAAGTTCTGGGGCCAACGTCCTGACTTTC. It yields the protein CAGSQALSSGANVLTF.

A note on this clonotype: The junction differs from germline at one of its ends, possibly a read error. This sequence joins TRBV12-3 or TRBV12-4 and TRBJ1-1; unclear D gene. The CDR3 is 11 residues long. This chain's CDR3 is CASSLSTEASF. DNA of the CDR3: TGTGCCAGCAGTTTGAGCACTGAAGCTTCCTTT.

This clonotype was seen ten or more times. The CDR3, as DNA: TGCGCCAGCAGCGATGGGGGCACCTACGAGCAGTACTTC. Protein product: CASSDGGTYEQYF. This chain joins TRBV5-1 and TRBJ2-7; D might be TRBD1 (6 bases). This CDR3 spans 13 amino acids. Trimming removed 4 bases at V and 2 bases at J, with 10 bases between. Germline loops: CDR1 SGHRS, CDR2 YFSETQ.

CDR3 coding DNA: TGCGCCAGCAGCCAAGAACGGACCACTAACTATGGCTACACCTTC. As protein: CASSQERTTNYGYTF. V gene TRBV4-3 combines with J gene TRBJ1-2; D call uncertain. Germline CDR1 and CDR2: LGHNA and YSLEER. The germline V and J ends were trimmed by 0 bases and 0 bases, with 8 bases remaining between them. This CDR3 comprises 15 residues.

Points on this clonotype: Given a much more abundant clone one base away, this may be a read error. The V gene is TRBV4-3, the J gene TRBJ2-3; weak D call: TRBD2 (5 bases). The CDR3 is 16 amino acids. CDR1 is LGHNA and CDR2 is YSLEER in the germline V gene. The germline V and J ends were trimmed by 0 bases and 2 bases, with 12 bases remaining between them. The CDR3 bases are TGCGCCAGCAGCCAAGATCAACGGGGATTCACAGATACGCAGTATTTT. Translation: CASSQDQRGFTDTQYF.